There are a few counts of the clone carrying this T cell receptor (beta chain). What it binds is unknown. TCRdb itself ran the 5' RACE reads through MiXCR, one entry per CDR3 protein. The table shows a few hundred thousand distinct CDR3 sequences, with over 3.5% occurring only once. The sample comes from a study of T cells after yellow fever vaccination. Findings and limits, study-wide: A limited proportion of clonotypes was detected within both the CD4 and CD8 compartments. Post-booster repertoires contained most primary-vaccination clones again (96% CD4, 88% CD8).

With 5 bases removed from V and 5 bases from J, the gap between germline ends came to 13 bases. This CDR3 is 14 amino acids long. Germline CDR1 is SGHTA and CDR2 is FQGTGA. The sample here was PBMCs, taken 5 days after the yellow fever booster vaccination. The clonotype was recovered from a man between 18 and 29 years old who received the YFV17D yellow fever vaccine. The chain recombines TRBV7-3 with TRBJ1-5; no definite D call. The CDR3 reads CASSHIIQDQPQHF. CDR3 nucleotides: TGTGCCAGCAGCCATATAATCCAGGATCAGCCCCAGCATTTT.